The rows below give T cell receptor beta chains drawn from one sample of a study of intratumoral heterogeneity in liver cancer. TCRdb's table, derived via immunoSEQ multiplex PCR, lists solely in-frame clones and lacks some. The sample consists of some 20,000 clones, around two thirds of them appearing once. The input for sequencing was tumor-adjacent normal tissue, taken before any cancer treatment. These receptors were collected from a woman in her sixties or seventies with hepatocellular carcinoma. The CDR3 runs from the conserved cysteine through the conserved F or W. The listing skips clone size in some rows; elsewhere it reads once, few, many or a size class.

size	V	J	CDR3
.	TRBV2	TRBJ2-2	CASSARTQGWGGELFF
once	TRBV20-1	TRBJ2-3	CSASRRDGTDTQYF
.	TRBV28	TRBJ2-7	CASRTQSGFSSYEQYF
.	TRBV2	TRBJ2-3	CASSEERTDTQYF
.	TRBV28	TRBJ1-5	CASRAGGGNQPQHF
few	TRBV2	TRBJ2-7	CASSDVRGLAGGLYHF
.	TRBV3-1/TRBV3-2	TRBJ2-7	CASSQALTSGTYEQYF
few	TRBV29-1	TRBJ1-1	CSVAGAQNTEAFF
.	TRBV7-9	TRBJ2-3	CASSLAGAADTQYF
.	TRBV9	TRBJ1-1	CASSVGTGVPRRPNTEAFF
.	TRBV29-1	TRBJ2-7	CSVTGLAGYAEQYF
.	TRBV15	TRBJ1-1	CATSRGGARSDTEAFF
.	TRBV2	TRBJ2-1	CASTTSAYNEQFF
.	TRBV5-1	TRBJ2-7	CASSLSDYEQYF
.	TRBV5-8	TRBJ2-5	CASSPNRETQYF
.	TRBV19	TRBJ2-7	CASSLGTSGARDEQYF
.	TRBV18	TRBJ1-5	CASSPGQSNQPQHF
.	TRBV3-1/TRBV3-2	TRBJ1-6	CASSPPGQMGSPLHF
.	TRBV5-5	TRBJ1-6	CASSLVQMASPLHF
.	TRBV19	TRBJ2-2	CASSDRGNTGELFF
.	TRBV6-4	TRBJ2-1	CAAPRSYNEQFF
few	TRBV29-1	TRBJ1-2	CSVEDRSGSYGYTF
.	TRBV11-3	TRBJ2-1	CASSYWGTSNNEQFF
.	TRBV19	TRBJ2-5	CASSRRTDQETQYF
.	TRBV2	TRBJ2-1	CASSLWGVNEQFF
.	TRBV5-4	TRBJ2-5	CASSLAPRGGQETQYF
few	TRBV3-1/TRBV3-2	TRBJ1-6	CASSRMDSPTLHF
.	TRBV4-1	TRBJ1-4	CASRRGDRGGNEKLFF
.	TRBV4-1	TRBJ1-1	CASSQEQGNTEAFF
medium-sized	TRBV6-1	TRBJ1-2	CASSDRWDRVNYGYTF
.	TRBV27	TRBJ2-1	CASRGGYNEQFF
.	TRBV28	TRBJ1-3	CASSFWRSGGVSGNTIYF
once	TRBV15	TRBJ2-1	CATSRGGTSGRGEQFF
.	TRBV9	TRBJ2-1	CASSAYSNEQFF
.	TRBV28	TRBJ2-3	CASSRTSGRLYSDTQYF
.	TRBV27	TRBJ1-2	CASSQMPQGGGYTF
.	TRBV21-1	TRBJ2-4	CASSKEEGPGLAKNIQYF
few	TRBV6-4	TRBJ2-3	CASSDRGTDTQYF
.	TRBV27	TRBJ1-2	CASSQIGGGYTF
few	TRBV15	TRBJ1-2	CATSVGQGGNYGYTF
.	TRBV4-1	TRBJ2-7	CASSQEIRGVEQYF
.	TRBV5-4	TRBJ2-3	CASSWGFTDTQYF
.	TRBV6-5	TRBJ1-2	CASTPSRGNYGYTF
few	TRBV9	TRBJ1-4	CASSPDRDARATNEKLFF
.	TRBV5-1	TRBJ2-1	CASSDNSYNEQFF
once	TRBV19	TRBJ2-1	CASSFPGLAGGPDEQFF
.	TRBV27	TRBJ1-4	CASSPGGGTNEKLFF
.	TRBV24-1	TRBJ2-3	CATSDFPSKDSSDTQYF
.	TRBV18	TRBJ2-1	CASSPRASGRAVGYNEQFF
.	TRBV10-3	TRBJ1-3	CAKRGNSGNTIYF
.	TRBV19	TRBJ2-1	CASKGLAGGENEQFF
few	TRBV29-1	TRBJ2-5	CSVSDGTQYF
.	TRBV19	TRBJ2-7	CASSTNLERQQYF
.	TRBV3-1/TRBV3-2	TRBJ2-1	CASSPGGVYNEQFF
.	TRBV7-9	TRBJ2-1	CASSLAGGEQFF